This TCR beta chain was recovered during a study of blood T cell repertoires in COVID-19. Study information: The cDNA or gDNA used as material had been derived from T cells, B-cell-depleted T cells, or PBMCs.

Sequencing used immunoSEQ multiplex PCR; TCRdb keeps in-frame clones, though not all of them. The table lists roughly 13,000 clones, around four fifths of them singletons. Sequencing was done on a sample of peripheral blood. The TCR comes from a human donor in a cohort sampled during active COVID-19.

The CDR3 protein is CSERTGWDDEQFF. The CDR3 DNA sequence: TGCAGCGAGAGGACAGGGTGGGATGATGAGCAGTTCTTC. This sequence joins TRBV29-1 and TRBJ2-1, with 8 bases aligning to TRBD1. The CDR3 totals 13 residues. The J segment lost 8 bases and the V segment lost 7 bases, leaving 10 bases of the junction unmatched. Per the germline V gene, CDR1 is SQVTM and CDR2 is ANQGSEA.